Reported below is one T cell receptor (beta chain). Its antigen specificity is not known. Base qualities are not provided; no much larger clone lies one nucleotide away. This sample was taken from a study of CD8+ T cells in alopecia areata (dated by TCRdb to between 2018 and 2020). General notes on the study: To study T cell clonal expansion in alopecia areata, the researchers applied high-throughput TCRbeta sequencing to both the C3H/HeJ mouse model and human patients. Human TCRbeta sequencing covered scalp tissue and sorted CD4+ and CD8+ peripheral blood T cells from patchy and totalis/universalis alopecia areata patients and healthy controls. Scalp clonality was compared across normal scalp (n=4), patchy alopecia areata scalp (n=8), and alopecia totalis/universalis scalp (n=8). RNA was obtained with the PAXgene miRNA kit for fixed scalp, the miRNeasy kit for PBMCs, and the RNeasy kit for mouse skin. immunoSEQ multiplex PCR using 35 Vbeta forward primers and 13 Jbeta reverse primers was used to amplify TCRbeta CDR3 regions.

Libraries were constructed by the immunoSEQ multiplex PCR assay. For TCR sequencing, RNA was extracted from every sample and reverse transcribed into cDNA to serve as template. SuperScript III was used for first-strand cDNA synthesis, primed with a 2:1 mix of oligo-dT and random hexamers. Amplification bias was assessed with a synthetic immune receptor repertoire, and residual bias was removed computationally. On the study's bioinformatics: Raw reads were preprocessed for error removal, and CDR3 was defined according to IMGT conventions as running from the conserved cysteine to phenylalanine. Clonality was calculated as 1 minus Shannon entropy normalized by log2 of the number of productive unique TCRs. Scalp TCRbeta sequences were cross-referenced with sorted blood CD4 and CD8 repertoires so that the CD4 or CD8 identity of scalp clones could be inferred. The clones in this table, taken by TCRdb from immuneACCESS, are in-frame only. Not every clone is retained; where verified, under half of the shortfall comes from an unresolved V gene, and the cause of the rest is unknown. V and J calls plus clone size are reproduced from that table; the DNA served to infer D and trimming. The sample table contains about 110,000 clones; only one count was recorded for approximately 61% of them. Roughly 25% of the sample belongs to the ten largest clones.

The full study reports these points: Compared with normal scalp, lesional scalp had higher clonality and more expanded CD8+ clones, particularly in alopecia totalis/universalis, a pattern that suggests antigenic drive. Resident alphabeta T cells in normal human skin are also sequenced, complicating scalp TCR repertoire analysis, unlike mouse skin dominated by gammadelta T cells. TCR sequences shared between patients were less clear than in mice, possibly partly because of HLA diversity in the patient population.

Lesional scalp punch biopsies and peripheral blood were collected from alopecia areata patients. PBMCs were isolated by density centrifugation and stained for CD3, CD4 and CD8, and CD4+ and CD8+ T cells were sorted on a FACSAria. As part of a multicenter biomarker study, untreated alopecia areata patients were recruited. For about five biomarker-study patients, blood CD8+ T cells were further sorted into NKG2D-low and NKG2D-high fractions. The receptor was isolated from a human donor with alopecia areata. The sequencing sample was made of NKG2D-low CD8+ T cells sorted from blood. The sample's cell subset or site label, decoded: sorted CD8+ NKG2D-low blood T cells.

The sequenced DNA: TGTGCCAGCAGCGTAACAGGGTCCCCTTCAGATACGCAGCATTTT. This sequence encodes CASSVTGSPSDTQHF. The chain is assembled from TRBV9 and TRBJ2-3; the D region possibly corresponds to TRBD1 (6 bases align). The J call may be faulty, since TRBJ1-5 better matches the DNA end. The CDR3, from cysteine to phenylalanine, totals 15 residues. Only the CDR3 DNA is retained, 45 bases long and in frame from the first base. The germline V gene supplies CDR1 SGDLS and CDR2 YYNGEE.